This passage covers 2 T cell receptor beta chains from one sample sequenced in a study of blood T cells in healthy people across ages. Alongside a J-beta primer mix, a sample-barcoded 5' primer served in a second PCR lasting roughly 6 to 11 cycles. A single record per CDR3 protein comes from TCRdb applying MiXCR to the 5' RACE reads. The sample lists 910,000 or so distinct CDR3 sequences; about 51% were seen once. The sequencing sample was made of blood. All receptors derive from a woman in her fifties or sixties in good health.

CDR3 protein: CASSAPGGGQFF. DNA for the CDR3: TGTGCCAGCAGTGCACCGGGAGGGGGGCAGTTCTTC. V usage is TRBV12-3 or TRBV12-4 and J usage is TRBJ2-1; 8 nucleotides align to TRBD2. This CDR3 spans 12 amino acids. With V trimmed by 5 bases and J by 12 bases, 6 bases remained unmatched.

The J gene is TRBJ1-1, the V gene TRBV19, with D maybe TRBD1 (5 bases). The CDR3 spans 13 residues. Trimming left V 4 bases short and J 3 bases short, with 9 bases between. Germline assignment: CDR1 LNHDA and CDR2 SQIVND (reference sequence). The CDR3 DNA reads as TGTGCCAGTAGTAGCAGGGAGGACACTGAAGCTTTCTTT. Its protein product is CASSSREDTEAFF.